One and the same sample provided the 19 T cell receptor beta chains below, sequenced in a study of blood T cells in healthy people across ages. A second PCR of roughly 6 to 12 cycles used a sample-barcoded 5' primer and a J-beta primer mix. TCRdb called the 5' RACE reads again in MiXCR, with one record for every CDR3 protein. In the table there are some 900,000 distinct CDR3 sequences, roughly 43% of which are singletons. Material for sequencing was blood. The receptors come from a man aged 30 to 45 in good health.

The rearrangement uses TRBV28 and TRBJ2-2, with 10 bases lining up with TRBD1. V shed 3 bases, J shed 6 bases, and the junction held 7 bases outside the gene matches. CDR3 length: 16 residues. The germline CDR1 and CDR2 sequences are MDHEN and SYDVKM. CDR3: CASSFWGQGTPGELFF. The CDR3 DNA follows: TGTGCCAGCAGTTTTTGGGGACAGGGGACCCCCGGGGAGCTGTTTTTT.

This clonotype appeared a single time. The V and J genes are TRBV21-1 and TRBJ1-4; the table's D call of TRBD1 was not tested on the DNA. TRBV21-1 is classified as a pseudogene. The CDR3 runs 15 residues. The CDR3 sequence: CASSTGQGACEKLFF. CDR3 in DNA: TGTGCCAGCAGCACCGGACAGGGGGCATGTGAAAAACTGTTTTTT.

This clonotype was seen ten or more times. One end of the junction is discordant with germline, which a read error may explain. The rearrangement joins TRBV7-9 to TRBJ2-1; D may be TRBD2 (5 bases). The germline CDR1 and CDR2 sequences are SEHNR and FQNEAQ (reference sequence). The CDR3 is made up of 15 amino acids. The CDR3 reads CASSRLISGYDEQFF. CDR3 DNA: TGTGCCAGCAGCCGCCTTATAAGCGGCTACGATGAGCAGTTCTTC.

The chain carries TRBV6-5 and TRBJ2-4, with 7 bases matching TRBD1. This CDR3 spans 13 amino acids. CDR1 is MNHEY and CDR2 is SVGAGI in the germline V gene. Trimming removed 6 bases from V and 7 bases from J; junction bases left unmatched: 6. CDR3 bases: TGTGCCAGCAGCATCAGGGGGTGGAACATTCAGTACTTC. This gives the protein CASSIRGWNIQYF.

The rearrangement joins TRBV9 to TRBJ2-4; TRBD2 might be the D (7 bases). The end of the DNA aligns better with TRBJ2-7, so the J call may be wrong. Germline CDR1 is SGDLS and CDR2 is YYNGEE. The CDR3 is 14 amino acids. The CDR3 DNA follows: TGTGCCAGCAGCGTGACGGGGGGCATCCACGAGCAGTACTTC. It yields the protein CASSVTGGIHEQYF.

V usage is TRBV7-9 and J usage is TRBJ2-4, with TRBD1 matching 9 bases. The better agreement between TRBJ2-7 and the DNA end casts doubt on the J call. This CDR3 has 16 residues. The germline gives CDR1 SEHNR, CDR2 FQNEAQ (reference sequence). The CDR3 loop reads CASSQGQGQDRYEQYF. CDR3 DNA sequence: TGTGCCAGCAGTCAGGGACAGGGACAAGATCGCTACGAGCAGTACTTC.

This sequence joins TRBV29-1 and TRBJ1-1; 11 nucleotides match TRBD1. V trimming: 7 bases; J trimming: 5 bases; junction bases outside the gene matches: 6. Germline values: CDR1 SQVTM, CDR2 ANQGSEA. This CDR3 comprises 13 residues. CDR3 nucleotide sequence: TGCAGCGGTGGACAGGGGGCGCGAACTGAAGCTTTCTTT. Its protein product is CSGGQGARTEAFF.

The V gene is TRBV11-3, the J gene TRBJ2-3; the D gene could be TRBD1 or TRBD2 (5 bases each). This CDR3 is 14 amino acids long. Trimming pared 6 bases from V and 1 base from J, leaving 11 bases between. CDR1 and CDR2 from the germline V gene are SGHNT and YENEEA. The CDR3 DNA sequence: TGTGCCAGCAGGCCCCGGGACGGCACAGATACGCAGTATTTT. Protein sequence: CASRPRDGTDTQYF.

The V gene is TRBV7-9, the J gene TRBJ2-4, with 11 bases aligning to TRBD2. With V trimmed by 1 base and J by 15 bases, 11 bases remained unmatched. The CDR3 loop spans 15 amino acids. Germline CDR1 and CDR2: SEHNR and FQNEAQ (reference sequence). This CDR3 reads CASSLGGLAGPGGYF. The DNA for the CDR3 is TGTGCCAGCAGCTTAGGTGGACTAGCGGGTCCTGGAGGGTACTTC.

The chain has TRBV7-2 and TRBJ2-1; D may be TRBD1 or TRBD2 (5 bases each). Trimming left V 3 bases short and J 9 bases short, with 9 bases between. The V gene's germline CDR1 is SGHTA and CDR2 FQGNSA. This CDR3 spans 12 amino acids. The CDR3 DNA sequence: TGTGCCAGCAGCTTCGCAGGGAGTGAGCAGTTCTTC. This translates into CASSFAGSEQFF. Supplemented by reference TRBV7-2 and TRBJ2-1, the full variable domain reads GAGVSQSPSNKVTEKGKDVELRCDPISGHTALYWYRQSLGQGLEFLIYFQGNSAPDKSGLPSDRFSAERTGGSVSTLTIQRTQQEDSAVYLCASSFAGSEQFFGPGTRLTVL.

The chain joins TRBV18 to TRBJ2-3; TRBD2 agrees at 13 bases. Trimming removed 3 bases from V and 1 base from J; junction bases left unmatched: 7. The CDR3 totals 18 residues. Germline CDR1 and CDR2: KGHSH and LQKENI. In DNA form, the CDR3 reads TGTGCCAGCTCACCCCGACTAGCGGGGGGATCCCGCACAGATACGCAGTATTTT. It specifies CASSPRLAGGSRTDTQYF.

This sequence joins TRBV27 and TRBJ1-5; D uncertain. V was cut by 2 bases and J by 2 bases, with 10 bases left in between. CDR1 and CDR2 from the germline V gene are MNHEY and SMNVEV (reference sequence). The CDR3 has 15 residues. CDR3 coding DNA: TGTGCCAGCAGTTTACCTCTCCAAGGCAATCAGCCCCAGCATTTT. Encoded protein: CASSLPLQGNQPQHF.

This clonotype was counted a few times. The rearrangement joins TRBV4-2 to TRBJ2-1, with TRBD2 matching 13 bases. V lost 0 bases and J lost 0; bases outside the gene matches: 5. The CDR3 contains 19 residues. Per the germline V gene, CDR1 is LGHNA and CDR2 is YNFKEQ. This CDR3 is CASSQEGLAGTVSYNEQFF. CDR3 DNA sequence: TGTGCCAGCAGCCAAGAGGGACTAGCGGGGACCGTCTCCTACAATGAGCAGTTCTTC.

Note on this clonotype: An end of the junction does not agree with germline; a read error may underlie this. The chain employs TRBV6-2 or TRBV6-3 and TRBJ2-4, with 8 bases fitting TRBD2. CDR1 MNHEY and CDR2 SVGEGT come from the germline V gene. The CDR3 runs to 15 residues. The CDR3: CANSRTSSTKNIQYF. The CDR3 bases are TGTGCCAACAGTAGGACTAGCTCTACCAAAAACATTCAGTACTTC.

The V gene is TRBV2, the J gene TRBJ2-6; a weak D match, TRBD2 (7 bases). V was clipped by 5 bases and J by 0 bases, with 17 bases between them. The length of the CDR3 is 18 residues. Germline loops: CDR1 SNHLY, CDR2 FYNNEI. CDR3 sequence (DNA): TGTGCCAGCAGTCAAGGGGGGGTGATTTCCTCTGGGGCCAACGTCCTGACTTTC. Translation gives CASSQGGVISSGANVLTF.

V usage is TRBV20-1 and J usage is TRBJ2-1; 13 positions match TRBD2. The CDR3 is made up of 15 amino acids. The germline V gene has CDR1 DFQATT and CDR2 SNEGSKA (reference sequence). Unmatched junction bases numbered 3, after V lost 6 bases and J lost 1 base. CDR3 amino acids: CSAPTSGGSYNEQFF. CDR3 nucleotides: TGCAGTGCCCCGACTAGCGGGGGGTCCTACAATGAGCAGTTCTTC.

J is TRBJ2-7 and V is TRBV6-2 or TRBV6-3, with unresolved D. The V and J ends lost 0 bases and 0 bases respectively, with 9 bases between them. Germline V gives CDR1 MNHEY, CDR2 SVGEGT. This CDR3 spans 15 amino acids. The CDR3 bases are TGTGCCAGCAGTTACTCGACCAGTCGCTCCTACGAGCAGTACTTC. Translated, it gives CASSYSTSRSYEQYF.

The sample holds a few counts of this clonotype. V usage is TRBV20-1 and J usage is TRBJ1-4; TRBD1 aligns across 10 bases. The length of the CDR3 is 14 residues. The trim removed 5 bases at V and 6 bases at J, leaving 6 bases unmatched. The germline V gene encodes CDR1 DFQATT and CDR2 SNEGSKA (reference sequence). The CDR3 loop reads CSAFSDRGDEKLFF. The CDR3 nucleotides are TGCAGTGCTTTTTCGGACAGGGGGGATGAAAAACTGTTTTTT.

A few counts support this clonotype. The CDR3 DNA is TGCAGTGCTCCCCGCAGAGGGGGGGGGAATGGTGAGCAGTTCTTC. The encoded protein is CSAPRRGGGNGEQFF. The gene calls are TRBV20-1 and TRBJ2-1; possible D gene TRBD2, 7 bases. Germline-derived CDR1 and CDR2 are DFQATT and SNEGSKA (reference sequence). This CDR3 has 15 amino acids. Trimming left V 5 bases short and J 9 bases short, with 23 bases between.